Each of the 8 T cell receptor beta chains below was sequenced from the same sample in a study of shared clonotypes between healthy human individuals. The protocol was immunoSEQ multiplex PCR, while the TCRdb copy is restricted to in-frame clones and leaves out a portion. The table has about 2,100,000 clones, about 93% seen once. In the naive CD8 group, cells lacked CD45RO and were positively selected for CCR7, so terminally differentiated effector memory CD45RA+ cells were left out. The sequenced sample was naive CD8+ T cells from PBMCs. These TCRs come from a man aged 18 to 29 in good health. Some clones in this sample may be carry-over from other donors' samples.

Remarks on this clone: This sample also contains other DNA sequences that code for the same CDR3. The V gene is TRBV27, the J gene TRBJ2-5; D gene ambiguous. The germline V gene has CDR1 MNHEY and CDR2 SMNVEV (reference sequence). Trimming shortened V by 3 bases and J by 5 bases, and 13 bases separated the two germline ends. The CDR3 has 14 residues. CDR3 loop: CASSLLGLGETQYF. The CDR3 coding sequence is TGTGCCAGCAGTTTGTTGGGTTTAGGCGAGACCCAGTACTTC.

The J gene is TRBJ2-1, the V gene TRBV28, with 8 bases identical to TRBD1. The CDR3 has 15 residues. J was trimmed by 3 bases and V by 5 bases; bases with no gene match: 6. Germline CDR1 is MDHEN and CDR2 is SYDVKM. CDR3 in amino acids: CASSTRDRIYNEQFF. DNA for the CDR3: TGTGCCAGCAGTACCCGGGACAGGATCTACAATGAGCAGTTCTTC.

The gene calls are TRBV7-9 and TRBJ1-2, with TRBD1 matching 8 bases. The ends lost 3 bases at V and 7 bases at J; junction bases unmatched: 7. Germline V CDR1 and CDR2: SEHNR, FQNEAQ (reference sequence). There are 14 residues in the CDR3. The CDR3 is CASSFPTGGGGYTF. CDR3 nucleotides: TGTGCCAGCAGCTTTCCCACAGGGGGGGGTGGCTACACCTTC.

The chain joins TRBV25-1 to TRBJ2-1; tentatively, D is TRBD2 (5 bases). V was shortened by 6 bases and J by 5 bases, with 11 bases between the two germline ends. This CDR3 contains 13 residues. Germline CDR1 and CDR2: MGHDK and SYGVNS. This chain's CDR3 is CASRPNGDNEQFF. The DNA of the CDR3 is TGTGCCAGCAGGCCTAACGGGGACAATGAGCAGTTCTTC.

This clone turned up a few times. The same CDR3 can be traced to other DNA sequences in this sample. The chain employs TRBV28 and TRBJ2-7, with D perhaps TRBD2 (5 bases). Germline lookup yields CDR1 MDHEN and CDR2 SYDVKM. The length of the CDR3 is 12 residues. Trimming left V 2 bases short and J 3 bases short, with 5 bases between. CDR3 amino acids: CASSLRDYEQYF. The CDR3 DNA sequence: TGTGCCAGCAGTTTACGGGACTACGAGCAGTACTTC.

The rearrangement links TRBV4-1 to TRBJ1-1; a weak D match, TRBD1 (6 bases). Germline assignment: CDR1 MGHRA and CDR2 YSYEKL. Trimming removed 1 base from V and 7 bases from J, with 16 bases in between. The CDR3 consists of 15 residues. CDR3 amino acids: CASSQGPGHSDEAFF. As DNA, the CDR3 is TGCGCCAGCAGCCAAGGACCGGGACACAGCGATGAAGCTTTCTTT.

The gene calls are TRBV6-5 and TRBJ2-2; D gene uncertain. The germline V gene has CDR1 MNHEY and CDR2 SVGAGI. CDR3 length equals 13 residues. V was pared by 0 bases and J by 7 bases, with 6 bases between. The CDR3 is CASSYSVVGELFF. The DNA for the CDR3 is TGTGCCAGCAGTTACTCGGTGGTCGGGGAGCTGTTTTTT.

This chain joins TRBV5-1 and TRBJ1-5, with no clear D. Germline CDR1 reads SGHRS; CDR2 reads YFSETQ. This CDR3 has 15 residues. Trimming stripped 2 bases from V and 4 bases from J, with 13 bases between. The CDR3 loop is CASSFDGVPNQPQHF. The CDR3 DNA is TGCGCCAGCAGCTTTGACGGTGTCCCGAATCAGCCCCAGCATTTT.